The clone carrying this TCR beta chain was seen only a few times. The antigen is undetermined. The data originate from a study of human T cells and chemical hapten exposure. The sample's time point: patch test 2, 6 weeks after DPC sensitization. The treatment here: therapeutic diphenylcyclopropenone sensitization with weekly scalp DPC. Sample donors consisted of patients with alopecia, aged 18 to 70 years, who were suitable for DPC. This CDR3 region has 16 residues. The trim removed 0 bases at V and 6 bases at J, leaving 8 bases unmatched. From germline, CDR1 is SGDLS and CDR2 YYNGEE. TCRdb reprocessed the RACE reads with MiXCR, giving one entry per CDR3 protein. The sample records roughly 120,000 distinct CDR3 sequences, about a tenth being singletons. Study results and caveats: Expanded TCRs created a significantly greater count of big CDR3 similarity clusters than controls did. Donors in the study had alopecia, meaning their immune response may differ from healthy people's. Among TCRs, those above 1 in 1000 frequency were unaffected by DPC sensitization.

The receptor comes from a woman between 35 and 50 years old with alopecia areata. Some clones in this sample may be carry-over from other donors' samples. The source was whole blood, collected in connection with sensitization to the hapten diphenylcyclopropenone (DPC). This sequence joins TRBV9 and TRBJ2-7, with 11 bases fitting TRBD1. The DNA for the CDR3 is TGTGCCAGCAGCGTAGGGTCCGGGACAGGGGGTCTCGAGCAGTACTTC. Its translation: CASSVGSGTGGLEQYF.